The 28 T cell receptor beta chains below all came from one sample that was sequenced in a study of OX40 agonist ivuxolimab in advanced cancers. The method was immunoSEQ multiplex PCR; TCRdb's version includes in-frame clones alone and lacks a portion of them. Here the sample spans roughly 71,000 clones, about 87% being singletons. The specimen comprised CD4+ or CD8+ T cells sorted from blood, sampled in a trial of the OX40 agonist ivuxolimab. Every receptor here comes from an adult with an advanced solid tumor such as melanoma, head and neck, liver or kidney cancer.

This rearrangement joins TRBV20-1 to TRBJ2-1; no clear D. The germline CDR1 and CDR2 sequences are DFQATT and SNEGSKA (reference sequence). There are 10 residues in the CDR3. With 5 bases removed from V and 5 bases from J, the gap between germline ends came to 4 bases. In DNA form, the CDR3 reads TGCAGTGCTGGGAACAATGAGCAGTTCTTC. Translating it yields CSAGNNEQFF.

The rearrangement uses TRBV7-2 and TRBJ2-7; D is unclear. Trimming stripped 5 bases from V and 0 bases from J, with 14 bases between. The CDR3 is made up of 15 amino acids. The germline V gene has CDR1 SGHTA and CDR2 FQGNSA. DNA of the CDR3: TGTGCCAGCAGCCGACGGACGGAGAACTCCTACGAGCAGTACTTC. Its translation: CASSRRTENSYEQYF.

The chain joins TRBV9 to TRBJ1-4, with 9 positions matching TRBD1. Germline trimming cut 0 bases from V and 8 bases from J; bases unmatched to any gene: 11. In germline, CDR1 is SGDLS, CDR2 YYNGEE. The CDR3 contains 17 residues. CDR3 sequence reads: CASSVGDRGVYREKLFF. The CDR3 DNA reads TGTGCCAGCAGCGTAGGCGACAGGGGGGTTTATCGGGAAAAACTGTTTTTT.

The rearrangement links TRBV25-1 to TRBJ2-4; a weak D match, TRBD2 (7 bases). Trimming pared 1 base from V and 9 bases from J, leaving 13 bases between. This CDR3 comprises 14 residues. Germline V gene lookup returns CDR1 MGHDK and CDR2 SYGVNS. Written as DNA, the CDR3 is TGTGCCAGCAGTGAATTAGGGGGGGTGGGCATTCAGTACTTC. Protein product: CASSELGGVGIQYF.

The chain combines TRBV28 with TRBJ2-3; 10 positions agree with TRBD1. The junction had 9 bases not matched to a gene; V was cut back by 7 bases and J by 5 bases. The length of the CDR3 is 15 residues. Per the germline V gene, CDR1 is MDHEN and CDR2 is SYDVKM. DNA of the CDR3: TGTGCCAGCACCCCGGACAGGGGGGACGGAGATACGCAGTATTTT. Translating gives CASTPDRGDGDTQYF.

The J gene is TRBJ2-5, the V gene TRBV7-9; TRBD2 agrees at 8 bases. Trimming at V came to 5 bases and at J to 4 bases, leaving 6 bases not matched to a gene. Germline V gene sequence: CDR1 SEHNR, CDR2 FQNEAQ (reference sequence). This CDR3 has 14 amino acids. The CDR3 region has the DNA TGTGCCAGCAGCACGGGGGGGGTTCCAGAGACCCAGTACTTC. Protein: CASSTGGVPETQYF.

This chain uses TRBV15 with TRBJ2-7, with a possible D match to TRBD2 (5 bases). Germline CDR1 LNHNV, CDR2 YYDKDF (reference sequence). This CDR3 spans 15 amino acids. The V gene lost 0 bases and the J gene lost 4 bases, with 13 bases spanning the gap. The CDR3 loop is CATSRDRRAEYEQYF. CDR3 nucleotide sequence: TGTGCCACCAGCAGAGACAGGCGAGCGGAGTACGAGCAGTACTTC.

CDR3 DNA sequence: TGTGCCAGCAGCTTGGAGCCTAGCGCGAGCTTCCAAGAGACCCAGTACTTC. This codes for CASSLEPSASFQETQYF. This chain connects TRBV5-6 to TRBJ2-5, with D maybe TRBD2 (6 bases). Between the trimmed V and J ends, which lost 0 bases and 1 base, there was a span of 16 bases. The CDR3 spans 17 residues. CDR1 is SGHDT and CDR2 is YYEEEE in the germline V gene.

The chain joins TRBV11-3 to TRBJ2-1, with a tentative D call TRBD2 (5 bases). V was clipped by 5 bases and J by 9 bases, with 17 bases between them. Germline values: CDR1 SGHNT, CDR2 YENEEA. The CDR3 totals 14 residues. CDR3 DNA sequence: TGTGCCAGCAGCCCAGAGGGTAGTTGGGCTGAGCAGTTCTTC. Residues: CASSPEGSWAEQFF.

Here the CDR3 reads CASSPYLAGSYEQYF. As DNA, the CDR3 is TGTGCCAGCAGCCCCTATCTAGCGGGCTCCTACGAGCAGTACTTC. The rearrangement uses TRBV5-6 and TRBJ2-7; 8 bases are a match to TRBD2. Germline CDR1 and CDR2: SGHDT and YYEEEE. The CDR3 sequence is 15 residues long. V gave up 4 bases and J gave up 0 bases; unmatched junction bases: 6.

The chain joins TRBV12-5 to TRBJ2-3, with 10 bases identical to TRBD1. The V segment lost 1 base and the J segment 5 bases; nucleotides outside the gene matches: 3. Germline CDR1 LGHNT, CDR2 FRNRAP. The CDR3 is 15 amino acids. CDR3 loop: CASGLGGQGIDTQYF. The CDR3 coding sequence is TGTGCTAGTGGTTTGGGGGGACAGGGGATAGATACGCAGTATTTT.

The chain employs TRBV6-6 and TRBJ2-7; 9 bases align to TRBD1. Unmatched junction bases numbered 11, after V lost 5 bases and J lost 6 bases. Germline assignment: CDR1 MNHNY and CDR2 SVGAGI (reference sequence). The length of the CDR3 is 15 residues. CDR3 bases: TGTGCCAGCAGTGGTACGGGACAGGGAGCCTCCGAGCAGTACTTC. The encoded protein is CASSGTGQGASEQYF.

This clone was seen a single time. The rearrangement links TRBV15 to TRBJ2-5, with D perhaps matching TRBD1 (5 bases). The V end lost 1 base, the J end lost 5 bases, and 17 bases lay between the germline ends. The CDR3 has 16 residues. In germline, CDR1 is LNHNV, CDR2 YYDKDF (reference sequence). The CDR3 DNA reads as TGTGCCACCAGCAGAGGGGGCAGCCCTGAAGGGGAGACCCAGTACTTC. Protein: CATSRGGSPEGETQYF. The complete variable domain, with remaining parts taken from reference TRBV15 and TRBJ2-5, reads DAMVIQNPRYQVTQFGKPVTLSCSQTLNHNVMYWYQQKSSQAPKLLFHYYDKDFNNEADTPDNFQSRRPNTSFCFLDIRSPGLGDTAMYLCATSRGGSPEGETQYFGPGTRLLVL.

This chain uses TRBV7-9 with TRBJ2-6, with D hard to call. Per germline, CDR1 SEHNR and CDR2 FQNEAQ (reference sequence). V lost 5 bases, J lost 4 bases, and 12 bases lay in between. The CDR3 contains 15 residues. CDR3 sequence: CASSADPSGANVLTF. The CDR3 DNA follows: TGTGCCAGCAGCGCTGACCCATCGGGGGCCAACGTCCTGACTTTC.

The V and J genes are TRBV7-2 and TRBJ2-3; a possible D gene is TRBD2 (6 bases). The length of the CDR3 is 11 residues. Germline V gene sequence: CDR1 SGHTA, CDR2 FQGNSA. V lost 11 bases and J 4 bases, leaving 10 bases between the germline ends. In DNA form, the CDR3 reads TGTGCCTCCGCTAGCGCAGATACGCAGTATTTT. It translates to CASASADTQYF.

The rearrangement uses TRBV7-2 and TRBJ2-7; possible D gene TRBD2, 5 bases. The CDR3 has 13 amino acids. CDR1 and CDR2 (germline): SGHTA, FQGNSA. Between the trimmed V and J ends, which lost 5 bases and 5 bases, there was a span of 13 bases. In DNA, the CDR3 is TGTGCCAGCAGCCTTTACGGGGTAAACGAGCAGTACTTC. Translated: CASSLYGVNEQYF.

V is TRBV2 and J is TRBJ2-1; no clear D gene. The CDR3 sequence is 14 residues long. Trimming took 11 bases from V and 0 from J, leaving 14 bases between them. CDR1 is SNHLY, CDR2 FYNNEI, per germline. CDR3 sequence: CASRRISSYNEQFF. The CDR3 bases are TGTGCCTCTCGACGGATAAGCTCCTACAATGAGCAGTTCTTC.

The CDR3 coding sequence is TGTGCCAGCAGTCCGGCGGGACAGGGAAGCAATCAGCCCCAGCATTTT. It translates to CASSPAGQGSNQPQHF. This chain uses TRBV28 with TRBJ1-5; 9 nucleotides line up with TRBD1. J lost 1 base, V lost 5 bases, and 6 bases had no gene match. Germline CDR1 reads MDHEN; CDR2 reads SYDVKM. The CDR3 consists of 16 residues.

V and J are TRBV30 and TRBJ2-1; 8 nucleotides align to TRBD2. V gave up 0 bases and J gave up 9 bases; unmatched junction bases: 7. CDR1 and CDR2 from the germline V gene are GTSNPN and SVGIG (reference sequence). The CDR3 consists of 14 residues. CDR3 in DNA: TGTGCCTGGAGTGTCGGGCACAGCGGGGGTGAGCAGTTCTTC. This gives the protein CAWSVGHSGGEQFF.

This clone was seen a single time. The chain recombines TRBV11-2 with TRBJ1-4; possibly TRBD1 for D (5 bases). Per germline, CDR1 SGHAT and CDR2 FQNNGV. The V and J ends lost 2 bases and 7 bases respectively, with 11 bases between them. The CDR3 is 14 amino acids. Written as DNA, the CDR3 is TGTGCCAGCAGCTTACAGGGATCTCGTGAAAAACTGTTTTTT. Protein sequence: CASSLQGSREKLFF.

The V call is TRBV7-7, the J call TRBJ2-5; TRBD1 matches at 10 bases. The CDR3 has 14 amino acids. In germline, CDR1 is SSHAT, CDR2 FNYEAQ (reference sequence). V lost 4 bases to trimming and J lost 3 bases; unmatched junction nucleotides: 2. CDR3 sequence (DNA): TGTGCCAGCAGCTCCGGGACAGGGGAAGAGACCCAGTACTTC. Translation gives CASSSGTGEETQYF.

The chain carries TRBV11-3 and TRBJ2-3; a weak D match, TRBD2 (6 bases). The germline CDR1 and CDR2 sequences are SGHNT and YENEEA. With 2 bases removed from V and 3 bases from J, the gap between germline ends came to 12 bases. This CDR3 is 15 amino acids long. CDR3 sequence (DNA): TGTGCCAGCAGCTTAAGCGGGTGGGGGACAGATACGCAGTATTTT. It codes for CASSLSGWGTDTQYF. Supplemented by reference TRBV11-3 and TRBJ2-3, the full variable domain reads EAGVVQSPRYKIIEKKQPVAFWCNPISGHNTLYWYLQNLGQGPELLIRYENEEAVDDSQLPKDRFSAERLKGVDSTLKIQPAELGDSAVYLCASSLSGWGTDTQYFGPGTRLTVL.

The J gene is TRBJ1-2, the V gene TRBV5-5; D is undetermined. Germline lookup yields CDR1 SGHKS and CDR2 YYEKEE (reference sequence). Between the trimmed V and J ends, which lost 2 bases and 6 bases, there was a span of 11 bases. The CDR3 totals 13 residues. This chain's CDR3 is CASSFSSGDGYTF. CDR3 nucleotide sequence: TGTGCCAGCAGCTTTTCGTCAGGAGATGGCTACACCTTC.

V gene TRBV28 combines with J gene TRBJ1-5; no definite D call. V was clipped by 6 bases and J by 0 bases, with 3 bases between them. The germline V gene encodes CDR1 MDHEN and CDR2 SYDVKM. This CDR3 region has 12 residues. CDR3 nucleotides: TGTGCCAGCAGAGATAGCAATCAGCCCCAGCATTTT. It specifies CASRDSNQPQHF.

The CDR3 nucleotides are TGTGCCAGCAACACAGGGGGTCCAGGGCTCGGGGAGACCCAGTACTTC. It is translated as CASNTGGPGLGETQYF. The genes are TRBV9 and TRBJ2-5; 8 bases align to TRBD1. The CDR3 is 16 amino acids. The V gene end was trimmed by 6 bases and the J gene end by 5 bases; junction bases not matched to a gene: 15. Germline CDR1 is SGDLS and CDR2 is YYNGEE.

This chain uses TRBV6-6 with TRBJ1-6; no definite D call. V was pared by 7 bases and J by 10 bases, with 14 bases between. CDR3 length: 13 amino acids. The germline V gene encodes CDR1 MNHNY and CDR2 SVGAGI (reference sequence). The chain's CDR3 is CASTPRENSPLHF. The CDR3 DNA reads TGTGCCAGCACCCCGAGGGAGAACTCACCCCTCCACTTT.

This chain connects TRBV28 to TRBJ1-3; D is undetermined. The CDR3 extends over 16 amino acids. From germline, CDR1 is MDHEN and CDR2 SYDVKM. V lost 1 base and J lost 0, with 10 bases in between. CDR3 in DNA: TGTGCCAGCAGTTTATTCGAAGTGAGCTCTGGAAACACCATATATTTT. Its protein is CASSLFEVSSGNTIYF.

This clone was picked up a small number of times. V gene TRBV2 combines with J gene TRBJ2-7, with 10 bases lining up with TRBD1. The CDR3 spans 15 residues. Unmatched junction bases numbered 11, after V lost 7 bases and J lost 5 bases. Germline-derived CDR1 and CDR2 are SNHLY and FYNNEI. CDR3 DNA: TGTGCCAGCACCGGACGGGACAGGGGTATCAACGAGCAGTACTTC. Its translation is CASTGRDRGINEQYF.